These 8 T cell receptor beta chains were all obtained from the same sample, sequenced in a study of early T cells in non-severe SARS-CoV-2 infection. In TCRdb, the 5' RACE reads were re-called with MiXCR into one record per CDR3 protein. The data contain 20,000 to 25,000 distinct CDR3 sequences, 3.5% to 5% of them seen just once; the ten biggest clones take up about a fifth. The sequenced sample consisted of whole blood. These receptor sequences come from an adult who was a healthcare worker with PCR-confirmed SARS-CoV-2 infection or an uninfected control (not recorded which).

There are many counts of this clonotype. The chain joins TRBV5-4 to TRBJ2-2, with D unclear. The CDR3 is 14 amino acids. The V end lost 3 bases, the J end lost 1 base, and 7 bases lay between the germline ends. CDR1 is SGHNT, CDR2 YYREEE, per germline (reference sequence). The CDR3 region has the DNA TGTGCCAGCAGCTCCCAGAGGAACACCGGGGAGCTGTTTTTT. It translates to CASSSQRNTGELFF.

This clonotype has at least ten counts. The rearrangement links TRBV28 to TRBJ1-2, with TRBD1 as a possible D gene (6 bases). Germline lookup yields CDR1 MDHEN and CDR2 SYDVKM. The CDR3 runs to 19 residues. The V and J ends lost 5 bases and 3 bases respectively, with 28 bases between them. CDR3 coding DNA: TGTGCCAGCAGTCCTTCTGGAGTCGGGCAGGGGAGACAAGACTATGGCTACACCTTC. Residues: CASSPSGVGQGRQDYGYTF.

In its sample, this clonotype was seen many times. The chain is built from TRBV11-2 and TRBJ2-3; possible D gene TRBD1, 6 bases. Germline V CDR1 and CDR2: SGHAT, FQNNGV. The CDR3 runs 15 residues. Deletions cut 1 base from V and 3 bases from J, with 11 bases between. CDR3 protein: CASSLVGAGTDTQYF. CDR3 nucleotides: TGTGCCAGCAGCTTAGTGGGGGCAGGGACAGATACGCAGTATTTT.

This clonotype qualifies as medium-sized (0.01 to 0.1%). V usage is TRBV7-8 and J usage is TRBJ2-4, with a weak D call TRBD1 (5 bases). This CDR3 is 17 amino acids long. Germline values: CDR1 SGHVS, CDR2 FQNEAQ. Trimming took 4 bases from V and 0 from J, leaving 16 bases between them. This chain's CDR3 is CASSYRQSELAKNIQYF. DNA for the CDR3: TGTGCCAGCAGCTACCGACAGTCCGAGCTAGCCAAAAACATTCAGTACTTC. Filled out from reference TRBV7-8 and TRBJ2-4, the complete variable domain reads GAGVSQSPRYKVAKRGQDVALRCDPISGHVSLFWYQQALGQGPEFLTYFQNEAQLDKSGLPSDRFFAERPEGSVSTLKIQRTQQEDSAVYLCASSYRQSELAKNIQYFGAGTRLSVL.

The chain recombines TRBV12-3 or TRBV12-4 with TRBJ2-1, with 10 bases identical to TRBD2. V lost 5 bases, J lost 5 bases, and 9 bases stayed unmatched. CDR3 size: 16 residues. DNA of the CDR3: TGTGCCAGCAGTCGCCCAGCGGGAGGGCCCCACAATGAGCAGTTCTTC. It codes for CASSRPAGGPHNEQFF.

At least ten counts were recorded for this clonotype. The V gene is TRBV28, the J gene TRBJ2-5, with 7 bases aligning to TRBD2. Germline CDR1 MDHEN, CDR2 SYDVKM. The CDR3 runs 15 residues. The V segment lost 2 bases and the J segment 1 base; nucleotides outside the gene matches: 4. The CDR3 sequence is CASSLVASGQETQYF. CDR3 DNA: TGTGCCAGCAGTTTAGTGGCTAGCGGCCAAGAGACCCAGTACTTC.

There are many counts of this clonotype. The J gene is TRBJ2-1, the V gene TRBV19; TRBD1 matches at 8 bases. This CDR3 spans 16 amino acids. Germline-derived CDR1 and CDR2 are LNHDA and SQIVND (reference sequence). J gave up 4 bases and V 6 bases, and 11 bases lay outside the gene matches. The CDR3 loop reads CASRGTGTGNYNEQFF. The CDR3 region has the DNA TGTGCCAGTAGGGGAACCGGGACAGGAAATTACAATGAGCAGTTCTTC. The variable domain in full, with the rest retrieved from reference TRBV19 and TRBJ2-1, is DGGITQSPKYLFRKEGQNVTLSCEQNLNHDAMYWYRQDPGQGLRLIYYSQIVNDFQKGDIAEGYSVSREKKESFPLTVTSAQKNPTAFYLCASRGTGTGNYNEQFFGPGTRLTVL.

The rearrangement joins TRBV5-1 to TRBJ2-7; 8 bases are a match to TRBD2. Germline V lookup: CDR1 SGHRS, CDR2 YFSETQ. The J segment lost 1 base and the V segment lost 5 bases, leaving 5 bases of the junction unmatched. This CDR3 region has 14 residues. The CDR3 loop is CASRKRELSYEQYF. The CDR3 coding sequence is TGCGCCAGCAGAAAGCGGGAGTTGTCCTACGAGCAGTACTTC.